This T cell receptor (beta chain) appears in the sequencing data of a study of spatial heterogeneity in lung cancer. The germline V and J ends were trimmed by 0 bases and 6 bases, with 10 bases remaining between them. Germline V gene sequence: CDR1 SQVTM, CDR2 ANQGSEA. This CDR3 is built from 13 residues. TCRdb re-analysed the 5' RACE reads in MiXCR, keeping a single row per CDR3 protein. The table records about 38,000 distinct CDR3 sequences, 6.5% to 8.5% of them present only once. As for time point: sample taken at primary tumor resection. The cohort: 70 to 75 early-stage, untreated non-small cell lung cancer patients. Sequencing was performed on whole RNA extracted from tumor and nontumor lung tissue, or from frozen PBMC, and the material was left unsorted. This clonotype was detected many times.

This chain uses TRBV29-1 with TRBJ2-3, with D maybe TRBD2 (5 bases). Sequences were derived from PBMCs, sampled at surgery. This receptor was identified in a male donor with early-stage non-small cell lung cancer. The CDR3 here is CSVEESGGDTQYF. The CDR3 DNA reads TGCAGCGTTGAAGAGTCAGGAGGTGATACGCAGTATTTT.